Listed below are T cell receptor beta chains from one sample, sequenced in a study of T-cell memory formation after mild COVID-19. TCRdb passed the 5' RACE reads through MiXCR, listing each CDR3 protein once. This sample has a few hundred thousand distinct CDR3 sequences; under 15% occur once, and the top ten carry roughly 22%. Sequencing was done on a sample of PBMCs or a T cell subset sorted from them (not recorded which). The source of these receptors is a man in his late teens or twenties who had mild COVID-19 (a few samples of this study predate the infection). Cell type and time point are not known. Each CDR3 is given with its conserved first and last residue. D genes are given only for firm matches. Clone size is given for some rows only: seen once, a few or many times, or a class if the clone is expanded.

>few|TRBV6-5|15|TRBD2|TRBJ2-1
TGTGCCAGCAGTTACGGCGGGGGGCCCATCAATGAGCAGTTCTTC
CASSYGGGPINEQFF
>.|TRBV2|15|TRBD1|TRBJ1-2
TGTGCCAGCAGTGGCGGACAGGGGGCGTCCTATGGCTACACCTTC
CASSGGQGASYGYTF
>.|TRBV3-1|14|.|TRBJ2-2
TGTGCCAGCAGCCAAGCACCGGGTTACGGGGAGCTGTTTTTT
CASSQAPGYGELFF
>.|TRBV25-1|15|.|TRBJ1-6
TGTGCCAGCAACTCCGACAGGCGGGGGTACTCACCCCTCCACTTT
CASNSDRRGYSPLHF
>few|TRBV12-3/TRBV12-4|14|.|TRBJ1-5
TGTGCCAGCAGCAGGACAGCCTTCAATCAGCCCCAGCATTTT
CASSRTAFNQPQHF
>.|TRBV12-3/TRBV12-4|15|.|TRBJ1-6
TGTGCCAGCAGTTATGAAGGGCACAATAATTCACCCCTCCACTTT
CASSYEGHNNSPLHF
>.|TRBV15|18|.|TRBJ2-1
TGTGCCACCAGCAGAGATCAGCCCAAGTCGGGGGCCTTAAATGAGCAGTTCTTC
CATSRDQPKSGALNEQFF
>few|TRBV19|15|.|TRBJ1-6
TGTGCCAGTAGTATCCTAGGGGGGTATAATTCACCCCTCCACTTT
CASSILGGYNSPLHF
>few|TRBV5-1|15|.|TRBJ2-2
TGCGCCAGCAGCATTGGGACACCGAACACCGGGGAGCTGTTTTTT
CASSIGTPNTGELFF
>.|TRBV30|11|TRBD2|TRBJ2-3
TGTGCCTGGACTAGCGGAGATACGCAGTATTTT
CAWTSGDTQYF